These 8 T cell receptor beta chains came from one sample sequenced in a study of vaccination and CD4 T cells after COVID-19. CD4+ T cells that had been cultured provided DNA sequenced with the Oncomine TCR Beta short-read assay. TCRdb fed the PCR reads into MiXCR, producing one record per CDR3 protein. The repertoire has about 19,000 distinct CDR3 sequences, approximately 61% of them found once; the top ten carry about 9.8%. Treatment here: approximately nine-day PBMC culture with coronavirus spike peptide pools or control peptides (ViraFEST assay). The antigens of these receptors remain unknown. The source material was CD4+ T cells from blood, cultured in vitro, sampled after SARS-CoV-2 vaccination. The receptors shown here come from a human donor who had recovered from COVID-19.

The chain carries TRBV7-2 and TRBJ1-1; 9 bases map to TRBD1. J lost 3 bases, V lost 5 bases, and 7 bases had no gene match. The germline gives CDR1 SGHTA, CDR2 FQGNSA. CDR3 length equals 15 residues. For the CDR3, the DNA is TGTGCCAGCAGCACCCGACAGGGGGAACACACTGAAGCTTTCTTT. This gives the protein CASSTRQGEHTEAFF.

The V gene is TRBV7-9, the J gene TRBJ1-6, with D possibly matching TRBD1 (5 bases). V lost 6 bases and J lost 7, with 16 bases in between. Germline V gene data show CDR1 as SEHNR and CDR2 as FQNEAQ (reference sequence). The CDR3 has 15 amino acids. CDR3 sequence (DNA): TGTGCCAGCAGTCCTAGTGGGGCCGGGAATTCACCCCTCCACTTT. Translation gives CASSPSGAGNSPLHF.

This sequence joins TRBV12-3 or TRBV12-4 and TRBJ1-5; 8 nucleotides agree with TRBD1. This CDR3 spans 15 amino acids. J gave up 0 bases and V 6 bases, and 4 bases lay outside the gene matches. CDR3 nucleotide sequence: TGTGCCAGCAGGACAGGGGCTAATAGCAATCAGCCCCAGCATTTT. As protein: CASRTGANSNQPQHF.

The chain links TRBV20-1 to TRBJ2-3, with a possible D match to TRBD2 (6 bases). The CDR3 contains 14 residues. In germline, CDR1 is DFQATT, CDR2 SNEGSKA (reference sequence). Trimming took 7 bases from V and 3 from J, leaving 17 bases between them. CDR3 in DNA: TGCAGTGAAAGGGACTCCATTGGGACAGATACGCAGTATTTT. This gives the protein CSERDSIGTDTQYF.

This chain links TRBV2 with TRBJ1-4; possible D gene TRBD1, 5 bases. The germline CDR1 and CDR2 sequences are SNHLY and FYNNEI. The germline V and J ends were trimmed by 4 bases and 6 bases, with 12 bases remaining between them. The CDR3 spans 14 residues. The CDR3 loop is CASSVVRVDEKLFF. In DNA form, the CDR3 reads TGTGCCAGCAGTGTGGTCAGGGTGGATGAAAAACTGTTTTTT.

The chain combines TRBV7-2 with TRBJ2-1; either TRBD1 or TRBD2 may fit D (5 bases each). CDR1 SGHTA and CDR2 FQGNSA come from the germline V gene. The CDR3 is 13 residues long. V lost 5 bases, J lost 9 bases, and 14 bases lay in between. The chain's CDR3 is CASSADGAGEQFF. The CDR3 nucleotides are TGTGCCAGCAGCGCTGACGGGGCGGGTGAGCAGTTCTTC.

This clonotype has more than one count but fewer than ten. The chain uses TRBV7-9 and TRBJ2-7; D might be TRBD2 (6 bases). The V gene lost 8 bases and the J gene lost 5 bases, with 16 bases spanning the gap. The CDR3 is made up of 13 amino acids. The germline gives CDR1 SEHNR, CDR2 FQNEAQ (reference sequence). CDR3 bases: TGTGCCAGCTCCAAGGAGGGGTTCAACGAGCAGTACTTC. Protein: CASSKEGFNEQYF.

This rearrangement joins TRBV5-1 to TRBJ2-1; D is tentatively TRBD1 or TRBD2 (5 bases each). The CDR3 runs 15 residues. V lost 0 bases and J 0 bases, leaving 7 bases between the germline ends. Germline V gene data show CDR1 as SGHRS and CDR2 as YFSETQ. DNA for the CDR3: TGCGCCAGCAGCTTGGAGGGGAGCTCCTACAATGAGCAGTTCTTC. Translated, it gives CASSLEGSSYNEQFF. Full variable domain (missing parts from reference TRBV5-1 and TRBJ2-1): KAGVTQTPRYLIKTRGQQVTLSCSPISGHRSVSWYQQTPGQGLQFLFEYFSETQRNKGNFPGRFSGRQFSNSRSEMNVSTLELGDSALYLCASSLEGSSYNEQFFGPGTRLTVL.